Presented here are 31 T cell receptor beta chains from one specimen sequenced in a study of blood T cell repertoires in COVID-19. Only in-frame clones appear in the TCRdb table, and some are missing; sequencing was by immunoSEQ multiplex PCR. The sample records more than 60,000 clones, around nine tenths being singletons. Source material: peripheral blood. The origin of the receptors is a human donor in a cohort sampled during active COVID-19.

The chain uses TRBV9 and TRBJ1-3, with TRBD1 as a possible D gene (5 bases). The length of the CDR3 is 17 residues. V was pared by 1 base and J by 1 base, with 15 bases between. Per germline, CDR1 SGDLS and CDR2 YYNGEE. CDR3 coding DNA: TGTGCCAGCAGCGTATCGGTTGCAGGGCGTTCTGGAAACACCATATATTTT. This encodes CASSVSVAGRSGNTIYF.

The chain joins TRBV7-2 to TRBJ2-3, with D possibly TRBD2 on 5 matching bases. This CDR3 has 12 residues. Trimming took 6 bases from V and 4 from J, leaving 8 bases between them. Germline V gives CDR1 SGHTA, CDR2 FQGNSA. CDR3 DNA sequence: TGTGCCAGCAGGGAAGCGGCAGATACGCAGTATTTT. As protein: CASREAADTQYF.

The gene calls are TRBV10-1 and TRBJ2-7; 8 nucleotides agree with TRBD1. Germline CDR1 and CDR2: WNHNN and SYGVQD (reference sequence). The CDR3 is 15 amino acids. V gave up 3 bases and J gave up 0 bases; unmatched junction bases: 4. The CDR3 DNA reads as TGCGCCAGCAGTGAAAGGACAGGGTACTCCTACGAGCAGTACTTC. Translated: CASSERTGYSYEQYF.

The chain is built from TRBV4-1 and TRBJ1-4; D is unresolved. This CDR3 comprises 19 residues. Trimming removed 0 bases from V and 0 bases from J, with 17 bases in between. The V gene's germline CDR1 is MGHRA and CDR2 YSYEKL. The CDR3 nucleotides read TGCGCCAGCAGCCAAGAATGGTCCCAGCACCTAGCAACTAATGAAAAACTGTTTTTT. It is translated as CASSQEWSQHLATNEKLFF.

The chain uses TRBV11-3 and TRBJ2-7; 8 nucleotides line up with TRBD1. CDR1 and CDR2 (germline): SGHNT, YENEEA. Trimming took 3 bases from V and 6 from J; bases not matched to a gene: 4. The CDR3 totals 13 residues. Here the CDR3 DNA reads TGTGCCAGCAGCTTTGGCAGGGGGCGCGAGCAGTACTTC. This translates into CASSFGRGREQYF.

This rearrangement joins TRBV6-5 to TRBJ2-7, with D hard to call. With 6 bases removed from V and 4 bases from J, the gap between germline ends came to 7 bases. Germline lookup yields CDR1 MNHEY and CDR2 SVGAGI. This CDR3 contains 11 residues. CDR3: CASRSPYEQYF. The CDR3 nucleotides read TGTGCCAGCAGGTCCCCTTACGAGCAGTACTTC.

The genes are TRBV7-2 and TRBJ1-6, with a tentative D call TRBD1 (6 bases). The CDR3 is 14 amino acids. Trimming left V 11 bases short and J 10 bases short, with 21 bases between. Germline CDR1 is SGHTA and CDR2 is FQGNSA. The CDR3 DNA follows: TGTGCCCTATGGGGCGGGGGGCTAGGGTCACCCCTCCACTTT. Protein sequence: CALWGGGLGSPLHF.

This chain uses TRBV11-2 with TRBJ1-1, with 9 bases that match TRBD1. This CDR3 has 13 amino acids. Germline CDR1 reads SGHAT; CDR2 reads FQNNGV. Germline trimming cut 5 bases from V and 4 bases from J; bases unmatched to any gene: 2. Here the CDR3 reads CASSLDRGTEAFF. The CDR3 DNA reads as TGTGCCAGCAGCCTGGACAGGGGCACTGAAGCTTTCTTT.

The rearrangement uses TRBV5-1 and TRBJ2-2; 7 nucleotides align to TRBD2. Germline V lookup: CDR1 SGHRS, CDR2 YFSETQ. Trimming cost V 3 bases and J 0 bases; bases outside gene matches: 2. The CDR3 sequence is 15 residues long. The CDR3 spells CASSSAGANTGELFF. DNA of the CDR3: TGCGCCAGCAGCTCCGCGGGGGCGAACACCGGGGAGCTGTTTTTT.

This clone was picked up one time. The V and J genes are TRBV4-1 and TRBJ2-2; TRBD1 aligns across 7 bases. J lost 5 bases, V lost 3 bases, and 12 bases had no gene match. CDR3 length: 17 residues. In germline, CDR1 is MGHRA, CDR2 YSYEKL. CDR3 region: CASSQRLTGLRTGELFF. CDR3 coding DNA: TGCGCCAGCAGCCAGAGACTGACAGGGCTGCGGACCGGGGAGCTGTTTTTT.

The chain couples TRBV19 to TRBJ1-3; TRBD1 matches 7 bases. Trimming at V came to 8 bases and at J to 4 bases, leaving 8 bases not matched to a gene. The CDR3 has 14 residues. Looked up from germline, CDR1 is LNHDA and CDR2 is SQIVND (reference sequence). CDR3 DNA: TGTGCCAGTCACAGGGGTCCTCTAGGAAACACCATATATTTT. Its translation: CASHRGPLGNTIYF.

This clone has only a few counts. V usage is TRBV2 and J usage is TRBJ1-5, with D unresolved. From germline, CDR1 is SNHLY and CDR2 FYNNEI. The CDR3 has 16 amino acids. Trimming removed 3 bases at V and 0 bases at J, with 12 bases between. CDR3 in amino acids: CASSETTGYSNQPQHF. CDR3 sequence (DNA): TGTGCCAGCAGTGAGACAACGGGGTATAGCAATCAGCCCCAGCATTTT.

This rearrangement joins TRBV7-3 to TRBJ2-5; D perhaps matches TRBD1 (6 bases). V lost 2 bases and J lost 2, with 12 bases in between. CDR3 length: 15 amino acids. Germline V CDR1 and CDR2: SGHTA, FQGTGA. CDR3: CASSLGSDRQETQYF. In DNA form, the CDR3 reads TGTGCCAGCAGCTTAGGCAGCGACAGGCAAGAGACCCAGTACTTC.

The chain recombines TRBV4-3 with TRBJ1-4; 7 bases are shared with TRBD1. The CDR3 covers 16 residues. The V gene end was trimmed by 1 base and the J gene end by 4 bases; junction bases not matched to a gene: 6. In germline, CDR1 is LGHNA, CDR2 YSLEER. The CDR3 DNA reads TGCGCCAGCAGCCAAGGAGGACAGGCTCTTAATGAAAAACTGTTTTTT. Amino acids: CASSQGGQALNEKLFF.

The sample holds a few counts of this clone. The rearrangement joins TRBV14 to TRBJ1-6; D is undetermined. This CDR3 has 12 residues. Trimming removed 4 bases at V and 6 bases at J, with 4 bases between. The germline CDR1 and CDR2 sequences are SGHDN and FVKESK. The CDR3 sequence is CASSRVNSPLHF. The DNA for the CDR3 is TGTGCCAGCAGCCGCGTTAATTCACCCCTCCACTTT.

The J gene is TRBJ1-2, the V gene TRBV3-1 (or the pseudogene TRBV3-2); D gene ambiguous. CDR3 length: 13 amino acids. Trimming shortened V by 4 bases and J by 3 bases, and 9 bases separated the two germline ends. In germline, CDR1 is LGHDT, CDR2 YNNKEL (reference sequence). In DNA, the CDR3 is TGTGCCAGCAGCCCGAACACCTACTATGGCTACACCTTC. It translates to CASSPNTYYGYTF.

The chain uses TRBV6-1 and TRBJ2-3; TRBD1 matches at 8 bases. CDR1 is MNHNS, CDR2 SASEGT, per germline. V was pared by 3 bases and J by 4 bases, with 6 bases of the junction left unmatched. The CDR3 consists of 15 residues. Here the CDR3 reads CASSEYDRGADTQYF. The CDR3 DNA sequence: TGTGCCAGCAGTGAGTATGACAGGGGCGCAGATACGCAGTATTTT.

The genes are TRBV7-2 and TRBJ2-1, with 11 bases lining up with TRBD2. The CDR3 has 15 amino acids. V dropped 5 bases and J dropped 7; count of bases not matched to a gene: 7. Germline V lookup: CDR1 SGHTA, CDR2 FQGNSA. The CDR3 here is CASSRASGGSNEQFF. In DNA form, the CDR3 reads TGTGCCAGCAGCCGCGCTAGCGGGGGGTCGAATGAGCAGTTCTTC.

The rearrangement uses TRBV4-1 and TRBJ1-1; D is unclear. The CDR3 contains 15 residues. With 5 bases removed from V and 6 bases from J, the gap between germline ends came to 19 bases. Looked up from germline, CDR1 is MGHRA and CDR2 is YSYEKL. The CDR3 DNA is TGCGCCAGCAGCTCCCCAGGCAAACCGGGGTCTGAAGCTTTCTTT. This translates into CASSSPGKPGSEAFF.

V usage is TRBV10-3 and J usage is TRBJ1-3; TRBD1 agrees at 9 bases. This CDR3 region has 16 residues. Trimming took 2 bases from V and 6 from J; bases not matched to a gene: 8. Germline V lookup: CDR1 ENHRY, CDR2 SYGVKD. The CDR3 sequence: CAISEIPGQGENTIYF. The CDR3 DNA sequence: TGTGCCATCAGTGAGATACCGGGACAGGGAGAAAACACCATATATTTT.

The chain combines TRBV5-6 with TRBJ2-6, with D uncertain. CDR1 is SGHDT and CDR2 is YYEEEE in the germline V gene. CDR3 size: 16 residues. Trimming removed 3 bases at V and 5 bases at J, with 15 bases between. The CDR3 here is CASSSLAALWANVLTF. In DNA form, the CDR3 reads TGTGCCAGCAGCTCCCTCGCGGCCCTCTGGGCCAACGTCCTGACTTTC. The entire variable domain, with the rest obtained from reference TRBV5-6 and TRBJ2-6, is as follows: DAGVTQSPTHLIKTRGQQVTLRCSPKSGHDTVSWYQQALGQGPQFIFQYYEEEERQRGNFPDRFSGHQFPNYSSELNVNALLLGDSALYLCASSSLAALWANVLTFGAGSRLTVL.

This clone has ten or more counts. The genes are TRBV7-9 and TRBJ1-5; a possible D gene is TRBD1 (6 bases). The CDR3 length is 15 residues. Germline lookup yields CDR1 SEHNR and CDR2 FQNEAQ (reference sequence). V was shortened by 9 bases and J by 0 bases, with 15 bases between the two germline ends. The CDR3 coding sequence is TGTGCCAGTCAGGGGTCACCCTATAGCAATCAGCCCCAGCATTTT. Amino acid sequence: CASQGSPYSNQPQHF.

This chain connects TRBV7-2 to TRBJ1-3; 8 bases align to TRBD1. The length of the CDR3 is 16 residues. J was trimmed by 4 bases and V by 1 base; bases with no gene match: 6. Germline V CDR1 and CDR2: SGHTA, FQGNSA. CDR3 residues: CASSLGRTGNGNTIYF. In nucleotides, the CDR3 is TGTGCCAGCAGCTTAGGTCGGACAGGGAACGGAAACACCATATATTTT. Based on the CDR3 plus reference TRBV7-2 and TRBJ1-3, the full variable domain is GAGVSQSPSNKVTEKGKDVELRCDPISGHTALYWYRQSLGQGLEFLIYFQGNSAPDKSGLPSDRFSAERTGGSVSTLTIQRTQQEDSAVYLCASSLGRTGNGNTIYFGEGSWLTVV.

The chain joins TRBV18 to TRBJ2-7; TRBD2 is a possible D gene (5 bases). V gave up 5 bases and J gave up 0 bases, with 11 bases separating them. Germline CDR1 reads KGHSH; CDR2 reads LQKENI. The CDR3 totals 14 residues. CDR3 protein: CASSVSGSSYEQYF. The CDR3 region has the DNA TGTGCCAGCTCAGTCTCGGGGAGCTCCTACGAGCAGTACTTC.

The gene calls are TRBV12-3 or TRBV12-4 and TRBJ1-2, with 8 bases lining up with TRBD1. CDR3 length: 11 residues. Unmatched junction bases numbered 0, after V lost 4 bases and J lost 8 bases. DNA for the CDR3: TGTGCCAGCAGTTCAGGGGGCGGCTACACCTTC. Protein product: CASSSGGGYTF.

The V and J genes are TRBV3-1 (or the pseudogene TRBV3-2) and TRBJ2-1; no reliable D call. V lost 0 bases to trimming and J lost 4 bases, with 13 bases between them. CDR3 length: 16 amino acids. Germline CDR1 reads LGHDT; CDR2 reads YNNKEL (reference sequence). CDR3 residues: CASSQEYKRRYNEQFF. The DNA for the CDR3 is TGTGCCAGCAGCCAAGAGTATAAGCGCCGGTACAATGAGCAGTTCTTC.

This clone is a singleton in its sample. The chain combines TRBV3-1 (or the pseudogene TRBV3-2) with TRBJ2-7; D perhaps matches TRBD2 (6 bases). V gave up 5 bases and J gave up 6 bases, with 17 bases separating them. CDR1 and CDR2 from the germline V gene are LGHDT and YNNKEL (reference sequence). The CDR3 contains 14 residues. CDR3 bases: TGTGCCAGCAGCACTAGACGGGGGAACGGCGAGCAGTACTTC. Translated, it gives CASSTRRGNGEQYF.

This chain uses TRBV5-4 with TRBJ2-7; 8 nucleotides align to TRBD2. The CDR3 is 16 residues long. Germline V lookup: CDR1 SGHNT, CDR2 YYREEE (reference sequence). The V gene end was trimmed by 3 bases and the J gene end by 4 bases; junction bases not matched to a gene: 12. CDR3 DNA: TGTGCCAGCAGCTGGGGGGCGGGGGGCGTCGTTTACGAGCAGTACTTC. Protein: CASSWGAGGVVYEQYF.

This chain links TRBV6-5 with TRBJ1-2; 7 bases are a match to TRBD1. Germline V gene lookup returns CDR1 MNHEY and CDR2 SVGAGI. Unmatched junction bases numbered 15, after V lost 6 bases and J lost 8 bases. CDR3 length: 15 residues. DNA of the CDR3: TGTGCCAGCAGGTCCAGGGGGTTTTGGGCAGGAGGCTACACCTTC. Translating it yields CASRSRGFWAGGYTF.

The gene calls are TRBV19 and TRBJ2-1; a weak D match, TRBD1 (5 bases). The germline V and J ends were trimmed by 10 bases and 6 bases, with 19 bases remaining between them. The CDR3 is 14 residues long. The germline CDR1 and CDR2 sequences are LNHDA and SQIVND (reference sequence). This CDR3 reads CATLQPGHVNEQFF. The CDR3 bases are TGTGCCACCCTCCAACCCGGACACGTCAATGAGCAGTTCTTC.

The chain carries TRBV15 and TRBJ2-7; TRBD1 might be the D (5 bases). V was shortened by 0 bases and J by 5 bases, with 11 bases between the two germline ends. The CDR3 is made up of 14 amino acids. Germline V lookup: CDR1 LNHNV, CDR2 YYDKDF (reference sequence). The CDR3 region is CATSRDDRFHEQYF. The CDR3 DNA sequence: TGTGCCACCAGCAGAGACGACAGATTCCACGAGCAGTACTTC. Using reference TRBV15 and TRBJ2-7 for the parts outside the CDR3, the full variable domain is DAMVIQNPRYQVTQFGKPVTLSCSQTLNHNVMYWYQQKSSQAPKLLFHYYDKDFNNEADTPDNFQSRRPNTSFCFLDIRSPGLGDTAMYLCATSRDDRFHEQYFGPGTRLTVT.